What follows are 15 T cell receptor beta chains derived from one specimen sequenced in a study of regulatory and conventional T cells in RAG deficiency. TCRdb's table, derived via immunoSEQ multiplex PCR, lists solely in-frame clones and lacks some. The sample gives fewer than 35,000 clones, 70% to 90% of which show up once; approximately 5.4% is in the top ten. This same sample was also part of a study on regulatory T cells. Turning to that study: Amplification used 52 TRBV primers and 13 TRBJ primers.

Sequencing used CD8+ T cells sorted from blood. The receptors originated from a human donor in good health.

The chain combines TRBV13 with TRBJ2-5; 9 bases are a match to TRBD1. Germline lookup yields CDR1 PRHDT and CDR2 FYEKMQ (reference sequence). V gave up 10 bases and J gave up 5 bases; unmatched junction bases: 8. The CDR3 extends over 13 amino acids. This CDR3 reads CAIHRGHGETQYF. CDR3 in DNA: TGTGCCATCCACAGGGGGCACGGGGAGACCCAGTACTTC.

Concerning this clone: The junction departs from germline at one end; a sequencing error may be responsible. The rearrangement uses TRBV6-6 and TRBJ1-6; D not resolved. This CDR3 spans 14 amino acids. Germline V gives CDR1 MNHNY, CDR2 SVGAGI (reference sequence). CDR3 DNA: TGCGCCAGCATCGAGCCCAGTGAGGGATCACCCCTCCACTTT. Protein product: CASIEPSEGSPLHF.

J is TRBJ1-2 and V is TRBV2, with 10 nucleotides matching TRBD1. The CDR3 is 14 residues long. J was trimmed by 4 bases and V by 6 bases; bases with no gene match: 5. The germline V gene has CDR1 SNHLY and CDR2 FYNNEI. The CDR3 loop is CASRDRGFPYGYTF. In nucleotides, the CDR3 is TGTGCCAGCAGGGACAGGGGGTTCCCCTATGGCTACACCTTC.

The V gene is TRBV7-8, the J gene TRBJ2-7; TRBD1 or TRBD2 may be the D gene (5 bases each). The CDR3 covers 15 residues. V was shortened by 3 bases and J by 2 bases, with 14 bases between the two germline ends. CDR1 is SGHVS, CDR2 FQNEAQ, per germline. The CDR3, as DNA: TGTGCCAGCAGCTTTAATCCGCAGGGAGCCTACGAGCAGTACTTC. This encodes CASSFNPQGAYEQYF.

V is TRBV19 and J is TRBJ1-6; 8 bases match TRBD1. The V segment lost 3 bases and the J segment 14 bases; nucleotides outside the gene matches: 6. From germline, CDR1 is LNHDA and CDR2 SQIVND (reference sequence). This CDR3 spans 13 amino acids. The CDR3 protein is CASSMTDRGTLHF. For the CDR3, the DNA is TGTGCCAGTAGTATGACTGACAGGGGCACCCTCCACTTT.

The chain employs TRBV27 and TRBJ2-7; 12 bases map to TRBD2. The V gene end was trimmed by 6 bases and the J gene end by 2 bases; junction bases not matched to a gene: 2. Germline values: CDR1 MNHEY, CDR2 SMNVEV (reference sequence). The CDR3 loop spans 14 amino acids. The DNA of the CDR3 is TGTGCCAGCAGACCTAGCGGGGGGGCCTACGAGCAGTACTTC. Amino acid sequence: CASRPSGGAYEQYF.

The chain recombines TRBV6-5 with TRBJ1-1; D uncertain. Looked up from germline, CDR1 is MNHEY and CDR2 is SVGAGI. The CDR3 runs to 13 residues. Trimming pared 2 bases from V and 5 bases from J, leaving 9 bases between. The CDR3 sequence: CASSYGIGTEAFF. CDR3 DNA: TGTGCCAGCAGTTACGGCATAGGAACTGAAGCTTTCTTT.

The chain has TRBV11-2 and TRBJ2-7, with D possibly being TRBD2 (7 bases). Germline-derived CDR1 and CDR2 are SGHAT and FQNNGV. Trimming stripped 1 base from V and 3 bases from J, with 16 bases between. CDR3 length: 16 amino acids. CDR3 protein: CASSLGGGGRIYEQYF. As DNA, the CDR3 is TGTGCCAGCAGCTTAGGGGGCGGGGGCCGCATCTACGAGCAGTACTTC.

This clone was counted only a few times. The chain has TRBV5-3 and TRBJ2-1; 10 positions match TRBD2. TRBV5-3 belongs to the ORF category, with a function that is uncertain. After removal of 8 bases from V and 8 bases from J, the junction contained 13 bases not matched to a gene. The CDR3 has 15 residues. The CDR3 here is CASSPGSGRAHEQFF. The DNA for the CDR3 is TGTGCCAGCAGCCCCGGGAGCGGGAGGGCACATGAGCAGTTCTTC.

The chain links TRBV5-1 to TRBJ1-1; 8 bases fit TRBD1. This CDR3 has 15 amino acids. Germline CDR1 and CDR2: SGHRS and YFSETQ. Trimming took 3 bases from V and 6 from J; bases not matched to a gene: 10. CDR3 loop: CASSWVDREVAEAFF. CDR3 nucleotide sequence: TGCGCCAGCAGCTGGGTGGACAGGGAGGTGGCTGAAGCTTTCTTT.

The V and J genes are TRBV9 and TRBJ2-1; TRBD2 matches at 14 bases. V trimming: 4 bases; J trimming: 3 bases; junction bases outside the gene matches: 6. Germline CDR1 reads SGDLS; CDR2 reads YYNGEE. The length of the CDR3 is 17 residues. The CDR3 region is CASSPGTSGSIYNEQFF. CDR3 DNA sequence: TGTGCCAGCAGCCCCGGGACTAGCGGGAGTATCTACAATGAGCAGTTCTTC. The variable domain in full, completed from reference TRBV9 and TRBJ2-1, reads DSGVTQTPKHLITATGQRVTLRCSPRSGDLSVYWYQQSLDQGLQFLIQYYNGEERAKGNILERFSAQQFPDLHSELNLSSLELGDSALYFCASSPGTSGSIYNEQFFGPGTRLTVL.

The rearrangement uses TRBV19 and TRBJ1-1; no reliable D call. The V and J ends lost 6 bases and 2 bases respectively, with 16 bases between them. The V gene's germline CDR1 is LNHDA and CDR2 SQIVND (reference sequence). The CDR3 runs 15 residues. The CDR3 protein is CASSDAEGGNTEAFF. CDR3 sequence (DNA): TGTGCCAGTAGCGACGCCGAAGGAGGCAACACTGAAGCTTTCTTT.

V gene TRBV30 combines with J gene TRBJ2-7, with D perhaps matching TRBD2 (6 bases). V was clipped by 1 base and J by 0 bases, with 10 bases between them. The CDR3 extends over 14 amino acids. CDR1 and CDR2 from the germline V gene are GTSNPN and SVGIG (reference sequence). The CDR3, as DNA: TGTGCCTGGAGTGGGGGACTGCTCTCCTACGAGCAGTACTTC. Amino acids: CAWSGGLLSYEQYF.

The chain combines TRBV5-1 with TRBJ2-3; perhaps TRBD2 as D (6 bases). Trimming took off 1 base at V and 2 bases at J, with 14 bases between the two ends. The CDR3 totals 16 residues. CDR1 SGHRS and CDR2 YFSETQ come from the germline V gene. CDR3 in amino acids: CASSLYGDSNTDTQYF. The CDR3 DNA is TGCGCCAGCAGCTTGTATGGGGACTCGAACACAGATACGCAGTATTTT. Looking up the rest from reference TRBV5-1 and TRBJ2-3 gives the full variable domain: KAGVTQTPRYLIKTRGQQVTLSCSPISGHRSVSWYQQTPGQGLQFLFEYFSETQRNKGNFPGRFSGRQFSNSRSEMNVSTLELGDSALYLCASSLYGDSNTDTQYFGPGTRLTVL.

This chain links TRBV5-4 with TRBJ2-7; D gene unclear. The CDR3 is 15 amino acids. Trimming stripped 0 bases from V and 1 base from J, with 11 bases between. Germline lookup yields CDR1 SGHNT and CDR2 YYREEE (reference sequence). The CDR3 region is CASSLAISHSYEQYF. CDR3 coding DNA: TGTGCCAGCAGCTTGGCCATTAGCCATTCCTACGAGCAGTACTTC.